This T cell receptor beta chain was observed in a study of blood T cell repertoires in COVID-19. Across the study: COVID-19 samples from acute and convalescent phases originated in the United States, Italy and Spain. PBMCs, B-cell-depleted T cells, or T cells were the source of the cDNA or gDNA that made up the material.

Germline CDR1 reads LGHNA; CDR2 reads YNFKEQ. V was pared by 4 bases and J by 4 bases, with 13 bases between. The CDR3 contains 15 residues. The protocol was immunoSEQ multiplex PCR, while the TCRdb copy is restricted to in-frame clones and leaves out a portion. The table has tens of thousands of clones, roughly nine tenths seen once. The receptor was derived from a woman between 65 and 79 years old with acute or convalescent COVID-19. Material: peripheral blood. The chain carries TRBV4-2 and TRBJ2-2; perhaps TRBD1 as D (6 bases). The chain's CDR3 is CASSPTSGVTGELFF. CDR3 sequence (DNA): TGTGCCAGCAGCCCCACATCAGGGGTCACCGGGGAGCTGTTTTTT.